The sequence of this T cell receptor beta chain was determined in a study of T cells in Graves' hyperthyroidism and ophthalmopathy. Points from the study as a whole: In the blood, most expanded thyroid clonotypes above 0.001 appeared as well.

J lost 5 bases, V lost 3 bases, and 7 bases had no gene match. This CDR3 is 16 amino acids long. From germline, CDR1 is KGHSH and CDR2 LQKENI. Details on this clonotype: The antigen remains unidentified.

An absence of ophthalmopathy progression within 18 months meant stable Graves' hyperthyroidism. Patients were aged 18 to 65, had disease duration under 2 months, and had newly diagnosed hyperthyroidism. Source material for PBMCs was around 10 ml fresh peripheral blood. TCR beta CDR3 region amplification was performed from RNA transcripts. Researchers ran a first-round RT-PCR on the TCR CDR3 using the HTBI primer set. TCRdb reprocessed the multiplex PCR reads with MiXCR, giving one entry per CDR3 protein. The sample includes approximately 410,000 distinct CDR3 sequences, 12% to 15% seen only once; the top ten take more than 4.5%.

The rearrangement uses TRBV18 and TRBJ2-3, with TRBD1 identical over 11 bases. Specimen: blood. This sequence originates from a woman aged 18 to 35 with Graves' hyperthyroidism. The CDR3 spells CASSPSGQGGRDTQYF. For the CDR3, the DNA is TGTGCCAGCTCACCGTCGGGACAGGGGGGGCGAGATACGCAGTATTTT.